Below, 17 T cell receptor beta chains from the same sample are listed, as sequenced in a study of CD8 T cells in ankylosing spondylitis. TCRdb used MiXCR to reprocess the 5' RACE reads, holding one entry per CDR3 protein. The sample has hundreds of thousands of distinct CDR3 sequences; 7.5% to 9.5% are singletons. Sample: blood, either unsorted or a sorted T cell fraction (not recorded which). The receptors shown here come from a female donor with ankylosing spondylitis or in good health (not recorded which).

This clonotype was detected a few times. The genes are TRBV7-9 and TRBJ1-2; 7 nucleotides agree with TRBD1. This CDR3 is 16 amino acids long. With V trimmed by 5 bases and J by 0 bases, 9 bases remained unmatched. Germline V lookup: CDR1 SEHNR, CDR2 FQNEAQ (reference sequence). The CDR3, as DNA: TGTGCCAGCAGCAGCACAGGGGTCCCAGCTAACTATGGCTACACCTTC. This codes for CASSSTGVPANYGYTF.

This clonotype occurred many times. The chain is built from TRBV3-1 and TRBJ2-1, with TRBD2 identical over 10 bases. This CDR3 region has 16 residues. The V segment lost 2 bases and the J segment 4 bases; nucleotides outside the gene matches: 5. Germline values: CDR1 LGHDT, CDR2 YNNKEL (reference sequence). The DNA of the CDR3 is TGTGCCAGCAGCCAACTTTGGACTAGCGGATACAATGAGCAGTTCTTC. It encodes CASSQLWTSGYNEQFF.

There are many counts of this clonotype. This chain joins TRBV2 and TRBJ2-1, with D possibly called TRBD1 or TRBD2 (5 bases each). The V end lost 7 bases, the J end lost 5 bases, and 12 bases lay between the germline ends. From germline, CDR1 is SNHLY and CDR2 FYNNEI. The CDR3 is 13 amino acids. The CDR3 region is CASNSGADNEQFF. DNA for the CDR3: TGTGCCAGCAACTCCGGGGCTGACAATGAGCAGTTCTTC.

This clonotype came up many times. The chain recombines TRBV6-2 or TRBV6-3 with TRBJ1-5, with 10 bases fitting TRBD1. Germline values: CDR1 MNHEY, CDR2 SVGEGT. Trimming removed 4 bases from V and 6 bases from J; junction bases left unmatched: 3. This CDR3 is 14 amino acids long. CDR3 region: CASSFRDRGQPQHF. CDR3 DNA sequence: TGTGCCAGCAGTTTCCGGGACAGGGGTCAGCCCCAGCATTTT.

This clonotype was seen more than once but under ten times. CDR3 nucleotides: TGTGCCAGCAGTCACACCCGGGACAGGACCCCCTACGAGCAGTACTTC. Protein product: CASSHTRDRTPYEQYF. The chain employs TRBV6-2 or TRBV6-3 and TRBJ2-7, with 8 nucleotides matching TRBD1. Trimming removed 5 bases from V and 2 bases from J; junction bases left unmatched: 11. Germline V gene data show CDR1 as MNHEY and CDR2 as SVGEGT. The CDR3 length is 16 residues.

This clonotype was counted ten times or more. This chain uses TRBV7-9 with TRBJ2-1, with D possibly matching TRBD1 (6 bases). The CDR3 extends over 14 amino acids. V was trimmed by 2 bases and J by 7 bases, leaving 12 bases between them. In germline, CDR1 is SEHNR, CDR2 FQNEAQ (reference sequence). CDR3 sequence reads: CASSLSAGVNEQFF. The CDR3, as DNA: TGTGCCAGCAGCTTATCGGCAGGGGTAAATGAGCAGTTCTTC.

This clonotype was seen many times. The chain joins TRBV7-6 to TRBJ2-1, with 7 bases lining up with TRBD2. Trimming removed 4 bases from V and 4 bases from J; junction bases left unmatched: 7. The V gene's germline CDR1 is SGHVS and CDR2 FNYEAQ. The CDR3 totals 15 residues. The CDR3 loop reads CASSSTSSRYNEQFF. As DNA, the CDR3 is TGTGCCAGCAGCTCGACTAGCAGTAGGTACAATGAGCAGTTCTTC.

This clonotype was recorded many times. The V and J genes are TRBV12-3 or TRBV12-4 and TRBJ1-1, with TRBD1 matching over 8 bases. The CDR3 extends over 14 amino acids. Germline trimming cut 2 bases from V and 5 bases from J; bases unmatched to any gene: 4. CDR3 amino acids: CASSLRDRMTEAFF. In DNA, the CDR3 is TGTGCCAGCAGTTTAAGGGACAGGATGACTGAAGCTTTCTTT.

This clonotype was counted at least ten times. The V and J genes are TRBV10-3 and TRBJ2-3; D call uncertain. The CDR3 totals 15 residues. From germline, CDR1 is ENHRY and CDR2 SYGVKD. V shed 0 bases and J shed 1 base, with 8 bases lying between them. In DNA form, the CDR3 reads TGTGCCATCAGTGAGTCCGGTATCGGCACAGATACGCAGTATTTT. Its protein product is CAISESGIGTDTQYF.

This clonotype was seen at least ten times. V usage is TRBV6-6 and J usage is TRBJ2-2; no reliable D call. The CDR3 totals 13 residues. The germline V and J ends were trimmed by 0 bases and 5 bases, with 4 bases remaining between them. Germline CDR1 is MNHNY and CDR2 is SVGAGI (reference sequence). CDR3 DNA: TGTGCCAGCAGTTACTCAGGGACCGGGGAGCTGTTTTTT. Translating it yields CASSYSGTGELFF.

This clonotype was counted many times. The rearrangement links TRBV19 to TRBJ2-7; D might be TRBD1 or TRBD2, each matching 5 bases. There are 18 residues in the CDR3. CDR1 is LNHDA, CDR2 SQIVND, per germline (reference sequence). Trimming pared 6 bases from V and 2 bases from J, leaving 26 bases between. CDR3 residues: CASRVGRSSVRTTYEQYF. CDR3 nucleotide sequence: TGTGCCAGTAGAGTGGGACGGTCTTCGGTGCGGACGACCTACGAGCAGTACTTC.

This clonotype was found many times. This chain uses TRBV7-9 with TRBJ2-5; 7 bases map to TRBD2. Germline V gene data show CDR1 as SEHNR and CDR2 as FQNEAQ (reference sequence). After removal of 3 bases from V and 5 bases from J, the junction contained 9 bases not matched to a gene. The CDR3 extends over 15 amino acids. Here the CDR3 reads CASSFWREPDETQYF. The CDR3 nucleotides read TGTGCCAGCAGCTTCTGGCGGGAGCCGGATGAGACCCAGTACTTC.

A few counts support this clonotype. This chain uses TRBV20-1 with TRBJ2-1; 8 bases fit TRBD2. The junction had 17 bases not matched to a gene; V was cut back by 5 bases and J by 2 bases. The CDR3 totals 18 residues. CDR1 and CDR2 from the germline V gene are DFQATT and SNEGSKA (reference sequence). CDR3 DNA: TGCAGTGCTGGGGGGGGACTAGACGTCGTCGGCCCCTACAATGAGCAGTTCTTC. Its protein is CSAGGGLDVVGPYNEQFF.

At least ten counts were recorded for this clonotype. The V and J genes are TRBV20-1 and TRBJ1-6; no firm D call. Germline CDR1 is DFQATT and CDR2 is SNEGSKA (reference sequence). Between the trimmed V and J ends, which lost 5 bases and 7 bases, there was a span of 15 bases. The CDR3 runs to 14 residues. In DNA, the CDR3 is TGCAGTGCTGTCTCCCCGGGAAGAAATTCACCCCTCCACTTT. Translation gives CSAVSPGRNSPLHF.

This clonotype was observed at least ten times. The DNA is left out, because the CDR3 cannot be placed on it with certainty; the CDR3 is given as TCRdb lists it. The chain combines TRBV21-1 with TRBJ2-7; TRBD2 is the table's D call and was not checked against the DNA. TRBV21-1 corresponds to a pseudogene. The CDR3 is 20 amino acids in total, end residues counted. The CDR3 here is CASTWGDGTSAPRVPYEQYF.

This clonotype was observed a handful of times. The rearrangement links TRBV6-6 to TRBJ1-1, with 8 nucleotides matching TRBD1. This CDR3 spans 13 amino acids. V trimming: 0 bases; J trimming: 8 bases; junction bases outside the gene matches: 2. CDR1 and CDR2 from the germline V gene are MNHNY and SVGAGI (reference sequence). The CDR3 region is CASSYSRTGEAFF. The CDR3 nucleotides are TGTGCCAGCAGTTACTCGCGGACAGGGGAAGCTTTCTTT.

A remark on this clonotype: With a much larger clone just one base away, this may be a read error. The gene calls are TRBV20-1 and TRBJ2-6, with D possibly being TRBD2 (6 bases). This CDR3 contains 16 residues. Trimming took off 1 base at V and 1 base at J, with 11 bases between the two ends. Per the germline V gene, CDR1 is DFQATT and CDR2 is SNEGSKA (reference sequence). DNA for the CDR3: TGCAGTGCTAGAGGGTGTCGGGAGTCTGGGGCCAACGTCCTGACTTTC. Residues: CSARGCRESGANVLTF.